The subject of this entry is one T cell receptor beta chain. CDR1 and CDR2 (germline): SGHRS, YFSETQ. CDR3 length equals 15 residues. The V end was cut by 0 bases, the J end by 0 bases, with 7 bases between. These data come from a study of T-cell memory formation after mild COVID-19. MiXCR was run by TCRdb on the 5' RACE reads, yielding one entry per CDR3 protein. The sample includes hundreds of thousands of distinct CDR3 sequences, 15% to 20% seen only once; the top ten take 20% to 25%. The specimen was PBMCs or a T cell subset sorted from them (not recorded which). The source of this sequence is a young man who had mild COVID-19 (a few samples of this study predate the infection). Cell type and time point are not known. The chain combines TRBV5-1 with TRBJ1-3; D is unclear. The CDR3 DNA reads as TGCGCCAGCAGCTTGGATAGCTACTCTGGAAACACCATATATTTT. This gives the protein CASSLDSYSGNTIYF.